This is a list of T cell receptor beta chains from one sample in a study of shared clonotypes between healthy human individuals. Assay used: immunoSEQ multiplex PCR; TCRdb lists only in-frame clones, some missing. The sample carries about 1 million clones, about 75% recorded once. Sample: memory CD4+ T cells sorted from blood. The receptors were gathered from a man between 18 and 35 years old in good health. CDR3s include the opening cysteine and the closing phenylalanine or tryptophan. The order of the fields is V gene, J gene, D gene, clone size, CDR3 protein, CDR3 DNA. A D gene is named only where the DNA matches it firmly. A clone size is listed for some rows: how often the clone was seen (once, few, many), or a class if it is expanded.

TRBV5-1,TRBJ2-1,TRBD2,NA,CASSLGGGTYNEQFF,TGCGCCAGCAGCTTGGGCGGGGGGACATACAATGAGCAGTTCTTC
TRBV11-3,TRBJ1-2,NA,NA,CASSLAQGKNYGYTF,TGTGCCAGCAGCTTAGCCCAGGGTAAGAACTATGGCTACACCTTC
TRBV5-4,TRBJ1-2,TRBD1,NA,CASSLRDSNYGYTF,TGTGCCAGCAGCTTGAGGGACAGTAACTATGGCTACACCTTC
TRBV10-3,TRBJ2-5,TRBD1,NA,CAISGTEETQYF,TGTGCCATCAGCGGGACAGAAGAGACCCAGTACTTC
TRBV11-3,TRBJ2-7,NA,NA,CASSSQVGGEQYF,TGTGCCAGCAGCTCCCAAGTCGGGGGCGAGCAGTACTTC
TRBV19,TRBJ1-6,NA,few,CASSMLTAYNSPLHF,TGTGCCAGTAGTATGTTGACAGCGTATAATTCACCCCTCCACTTT
TRBV7-9,TRBJ1-1,TRBD1,NA,CASSPGTDRMNTEAFF,TGTGCCAGCAGCCCCGGGACAGATAGGATGAACACTGAAGCTTTCTTT
TRBV6-5,TRBJ1-3,NA,NA,CASSPLTGNTIYF,TGTGCCAGCAGCCCTTTGACTGGAAACACCATATATTTT
TRBV6-1,TRBJ2-7,NA,NA,CASRDYQNSYEQYF,TGTGCCAGCCGAGACTACCAGAATTCCTACGAGCAGTACTTC
TRBV18,TRBJ2-7,NA,NA,CASSPPTSYEQYF,TGTGCCAGCTCACCACCGACCTCCTACGAGCAGTACTTC
TRBV5-1,TRBJ2-7,NA,NA,CASSLGGQGDYEQYF,TGCGCCAGCAGCTTGGGCGGGCAGGGAGATTACGAGCAGTACTTC
TRBV6-6,TRBJ2-7,TRBD2,NA,CASSSGLAPPRYEQYF,TGTGCCAGCAGTTCGGGACTAGCACCTCCCCGGTACGAGCAGTACTTC
TRBV7-9,TRBJ2-3,TRBD2,NA,CASRKTSGGDTQYF,TGTGCCAGCAGGAAGACTAGCGGGGGGGATACGCAGTATTTT
TRBV11-3,TRBJ2-1,NA,NA,CASSLGAGIEQFF,TGTGCCAGCAGCTTAGGGGCGGGTATTGAGCAGTTCTTC
TRBV2,TRBJ1-1,NA,once,CASRFSSMNTEAFF,TGTGCCAGCAGATTTTCTTCTATGAACACTGAAGCTTTCTTT
TRBV5-1,TRBJ1-4,TRBD1,NA,CASSAGTGLNEKLFF,TGCGCCAGCAGCGCCGGGACAGGGCTTAATGAAAAACTGTTTTTT
TRBV19,TRBJ1-2,TRBD1,NA,CASSAPGQGARYGYTF,TGTGCCAGTAGTGCCCCAGGACAGGGGGCAAGGTATGGCTACACCTTC
TRBV11-2,TRBJ1-1,NA,NA,CASSLAGTGRTEAFF,TGTGCCAGCAGCTTAGCGGGGACGGGGCGGACTGAAGCTTTCTTT
TRBV7-3,TRBJ2-6,NA,few,CASSFYGQGRDSGANVLTF,TGTGCCAGCAGCTTTTACGGCCAGGGGCGGGACTCTGGGGCCAACGTCCTGACTTTC
TRBV10-3,TRBJ2-7,NA,NA,CAISDNGGEQYF,TGTGCCATCAGTGACAACGGGGGCGAGCAGTACTTC
TRBV6-6,TRBJ1-5,NA,NA,CASTRRREGNQPQHF,TGTGCCAGCACCCGACGCAGGGAGGGCAATCAGCCCCAGCATTTT
TRBV30,TRBJ1-5,NA,NA,CAWSVIGQNNQPQHF,TGTGCCTGGAGTGTAATTGGACAGAACAATCAGCCCCAGCATTTT
TRBV14,TRBJ2-7,TRBD1,NA,CASSQGDRGYDEQYF,TGTGCCAGCAGCCAAGGGGACAGGGGGTACGACGAGCAGTACTTC
TRBV9,TRBJ1-3,TRBD1,NA,CASSVGQGGGNTIYF,TGTGCCAGCAGCGTGGGACAGGGTGGGGGAAACACCATATATTTT
TRBV5-5,TRBJ1-3,NA,NA,CASSLDAGSGNTIYF,TGTGCCAGCAGCTTGGACGCAGGGTCTGGAAACACCATATATTTT
TRBV4-3,TRBJ2-3,NA,NA,CASSQDRGLNTQYF,TGCGCCAGCAGCCAAGACCGGGGACTTAATACGCAGTATTTT
TRBV9,TRBJ2-3,TRBD2,NA,CASTLAGVGSTDTQYF,TGTGCCAGCACCTTAGCGGGAGTGGGTAGCACAGATACGCAGTATTTT
TRBV27,TRBJ2-3,TRBD2,NA,CASSPSRGLLAGATDTQYF,TGTGCCAGCAGCCCGTCTCGGGGGCTGCTAGCGGGGGCTACAGATACGCAGTATTTT
TRBV7-2,TRBJ2-2,NA,NA,CASSLAYTGELFF,TGTGCCAGCAGCTTAGCGTACACCGGGGAGCTGTTTTTT
TRBV5-8,TRBJ1-3,NA,NA,CASSLGWSGNTIYF,TGTGCCAGCAGTCTGGGATGGTCTGGAAACACCATATATTTT
TRBV7-2,TRBJ2-4,NA,NA,CASSLWAGAKNIQYF,TGTGCCAGCAGCCTCTGGGCCGGGGCCAAAAACATTCAGTACTTC
TRBV5-1,TRBJ1-5,NA,NA,CASSPSGTTDQHF,TGCGCCAGCAGCCCGTCCGGGACAACGGACCAGCATTTT
TRBV7-2,TRBJ2-1,NA,NA,CASSFRRGDLGKNEQFF,TGTGCCAGCAGCTTTAGGCGGGGTGACCTCGGGAAAAATGAGCAGTTCTTC
TRBV6-6,TRBJ2-5,NA,NA,CASSYSGTKETQYF,TGTGCCAGCAGTTACTCGGGCACCAAAGAGACCCAGTACTTC
TRBV27,TRBJ2-7,NA,NA,CASAPSVGRLNEQYF,TGTGCCAGCGCTCCTTCTGTGGGGCGATTGAACGAGCAGTACTTC
TRBV5-4,TRBJ1-1,NA,few,CASSPLVGTEAFF,TGTGCCAGCAGCCCCCTGGTGGGCACTGAAGCTTTCTTT
TRBV28,TRBJ1-4,TRBD1,NA,CASSPPRGQLEKLFF,TGTGCCAGCAGTCCGCCTAGGGGACAGCTCGAAAAACTGTTTTTT
TRBV2,TRBJ1-4,TRBD1,many,CASIQGTANEKLFF,TGTGCCAGCATACAGGGGACGGCTAATGAAAAACTGTTTTTT
TRBV5-1,TRBJ2-2,TRBD1,NA,CASSKAGGPNTGELFF,TGCGCCAGCAGCAAGGCAGGGGGCCCTAACACCGGGGAGCTGTTTTTT
TRBV10-3,TRBJ2-2,NA,NA,CAILRTPDTGELFF,TGTGCCATCCTCCGGACCCCGGACACCGGGGAGCTGTTTTTT
TRBV5-4,TRBJ2-7,TRBD2,NA,CASSLAGTRVSYEQYF,TGTGCCAGCAGCCTGGCAGGGACTAGAGTTTCCTACGAGCAGTACTTC
TRBV5-1,TRBJ1-2,NA,NA,CASRQGPDTFYGYTF,TGCGCCAGCAGGCAGGGCCCAGATACCTTCTATGGCTACACCTTC
TRBV9,TRBJ2-2,NA,NA,CASSGLQGSLAGELFF,TGTGCCAGCAGCGGACTACAGGGATCTCTCGCCGGGGAGCTGTTTTTT
TRBV15,TRBJ2-5,TRBD2,NA,CATSRVGTSRETQYF,TGTGCCACCAGCAGAGTCGGGACTAGTCGAGAGACCCAGTACTTC
TRBV12-5,TRBJ1-1,TRBD1,NA,CASGLDTDREENTEAFF,TGTGCTAGTGGTTTGGATACTGACAGGGAAGAGAACACTGAAGCTTTCTTT
TRBV7-2,TRBJ2-3,NA,NA,CASSWDFNPQYF,TGTGCCAGCAGCTGGGACTTCAACCCGCAGTATTTT
TRBV28,TRBJ1-2,NA,NA,CAYGRANYGYTF,TGTGCCTACGGACGTGCTAACTATGGCTACACCTTC
TRBV7-2,TRBJ1-2,TRBD1,NA,CASSFGPGQGLYGYTF,TGTGCCAGCAGCTTCGGACCGGGACAGGGTCTCTATGGCTACACCTTC
TRBV5-8,TRBJ2-7,TRBD1,few,CASSPRTGRPYEQYF,TGTGCCAGCAGCCCCCGGACAGGACGTCCTTACGAGCAGTACTTC
TRBV18,TRBJ2-1,TRBD2,once,CASSPQQRWREGQSEQFF,TGTGCCAGCTCACCACAGCAGAGGTGGCGGGAGGGCCAGTCAGAGCAGTTCTTC
TRBV11-2,TRBJ2-2,TRBD2,NA,CASSEAGGLSGELFF,TGTGCCAGCAGCGAAGCGGGGGGGTTATCCGGGGAGCTGTTTTTT
TRBV7-8,TRBJ1-1,NA,NA,CASSLGDGFVNTEAFF,TGTGCCAGCAGCTTAGGGGACGGGTTTGTGAACACTGAAGCTTTCTTT
TRBV2,TRBJ2-7,NA,NA,CASSEGPRVPYEQYF,TGTGCCAGCAGTGAAGGACCTAGAGTCCCCTACGAGCAGTACTTC
TRBV2,TRBJ2-1,TRBD2,NA,CASSASSGRHEQFF,TGTGCCAGCAGTGCTTCTAGCGGGAGGCATGAGCAGTTCTTC
TRBV5-1,TRBJ1-4,TRBD1,once,CASSPGQLEGNEKLFF,TGCGCCAGCAGCCCGGGACAGCTCGAGGGGAATGAAAAACTGTTTTTT
TRBV7-8,TRBJ1-6,NA,NA,CASRYKNNSPLHF,TGTGCCAGCAGATATAAGAATAATTCACCCCTCCACTTT
TRBV5-4,TRBJ2-7,NA,few,CASSLDQGSYEQYF,TGTGCCAGCAGCTTGGATCAAGGATCCTACGAGCAGTACTTC
TRBV6-1,TRBJ1-2,NA,once,CASSQGPGNGYTF,TGTGCCAGCAGTCAAGGCCCTGGGAATGGCTACACCTTC
TRBV10-1,TRBJ1-1,TRBD1,NA,CATRQGYGTEAFF,TGCGCCACTCGACAGGGCTACGGGACTGAAGCTTTCTTT
TRBV7-2,TRBJ1-1,NA,NA,CASSKQGMNTEAFF,TGTGCCAGCAGCAAACAGGGAATGAACACTGAAGCTTTCTTT